This entry lists 17 T cell receptor beta chains sequenced from one sample in a study of control samples from healthy donors and cancer patients. Data came from immunoSEQ multiplex PCR; TCRdb stores just in-frame clones and leaves some out. The data show some 160,000 clones, approximately 94% seen once. The specimen was blood. The receptors were gathered from a middle-aged woman in good health.

CDR3 protein: CASSAPVGIGRTEAFF. For the CDR3, the DNA is TGTGCCAGCAGCGCGCCGGTTGGTATAGGGCGCACTGAAGCTTTCTTT. The chain combines TRBV5-4 with TRBJ1-1; D is uncertain. Trimming pared 4 bases from V and 4 bases from J, leaving 20 bases between. The CDR3 is 16 residues long. Per the germline V gene, CDR1 is SGHNT and CDR2 is YYREEE (reference sequence).

The table lists this clone with a count of one. The chain is built from TRBV11-2 and TRBJ2-1; a weak D match, TRBD2 (7 bases). The V gene lost 0 bases and the J gene lost 5 bases, with 17 bases spanning the gap. The V gene's germline CDR1 is SGHAT and CDR2 FQNNGV. This CDR3 comprises 17 residues. This CDR3 is CASSLERGRGAHNEQFF. CDR3 bases: TGTGCCAGCAGCTTAGAGCGGGGGCGCGGGGCCCACAATGAGCAGTTCTTC. The entire variable domain, with the rest obtained from reference TRBV11-2 and TRBJ2-1, is as follows: EAGVAQSPRYKIIEKRQSVAFWCNPISGHATLYWYQQILGQGPKLLIQFQNNGVVDDSQLPKDRFSAERLKGVDSTLKIQPAKLEDSAVYLCASSLERGRGAHNEQFFGPGTRLTVL.

The chain couples TRBV10-2 to TRBJ2-1; D is undetermined. Germline lookup yields CDR1 WSHSY and CDR2 SAAADI. The CDR3 runs to 14 residues. Trimming removed 7 bases from V and 0 bases from J, with 10 bases in between. The CDR3 protein is CASTGGYSYNEQFF. CDR3 bases: TGCGCCAGCACAGGCGGATACTCCTACAATGAGCAGTTCTTC.

The chain carries TRBV5-4 and TRBJ2-3; D gene uncertain. The CDR3 is made up of 14 amino acids. CDR1 SGHNT and CDR2 YYREEE come from the germline V gene (reference sequence). V was pared by 4 bases and J by 3 bases, with 12 bases between. CDR3: CASSLPRVTDTQYF. The DNA for the CDR3 is TGTGCCAGCAGCCTCCCCCGGGTGACAGATACGCAGTATTTT.

J is TRBJ1-4 and V is TRBV5-1; the D gene is possibly TRBD1 (5 bases). Trimming shortened V by 1 base and J by 5 bases, and 12 bases separated the two germline ends. Germline V gene data show CDR1 as SGHRS and CDR2 as YFSETQ. This CDR3 spans 15 amino acids. The CDR3 is CASSLSGTLNEKLFF. Written as DNA, the CDR3 is TGCGCCAGCAGCTTGTCGGGGACTTTAAATGAAAAACTGTTTTTT.

The chain links TRBV4-3 to TRBJ1-4; D might be TRBD1 (5 bases). V was shortened by 0 bases and J by 5 bases, with 16 bases between the two germline ends. Germline V gene sequence: CDR1 LGHNA, CDR2 YSLEER. The CDR3 extends over 17 amino acids. CDR3 sequence reads: CASSQDRGRGLNEKLFF. The CDR3 DNA sequence: TGCGCCAGCAGCCAAGATCGCGGTCGGGGCCTGAATGAAAAACTGTTTTTT.

The V and J genes are TRBV6-2 or TRBV6-3 and TRBJ1-1; D is uncertain. Germline CDR1 MNHEY, CDR2 SVGEGT. The CDR3 contains 14 residues. The V gene lost 2 bases and the J gene lost 0 bases, with 7 bases spanning the gap. CDR3: CASSYVNMNTEAFF. The CDR3 DNA reads as TGTGCCAGCAGTTACGTCAACATGAACACTGAAGCTTTCTTT.

V and J are TRBV7-9 and TRBJ1-2; 7 nucleotides align to TRBD1. The germline CDR1 and CDR2 sequences are SEHNR and FQNEAQ (reference sequence). The length of the CDR3 is 15 residues. V trimming: 3 bases; J trimming: 5 bases; junction bases outside the gene matches: 9. As DNA, the CDR3 is TGTGCCAGCAGCTTTAAGCTGACAGGGTGGTATGGCTACACCTTC. This encodes CASSFKLTGWYGYTF.

The rearrangement joins TRBV4-1 to TRBJ2-3; the D gene is possibly TRBD2 (6 bases). The V gene's germline CDR1 is MGHRA and CDR2 YSYEKL. The CDR3 extends over 15 amino acids. The V gene lost 0 bases and the J gene lost 1 base, with 8 bases spanning the gap. Here the CDR3 reads CASSQDPSGTDTQYF. The CDR3, as DNA: TGCGCCAGCAGCCAAGATCCTAGCGGCACAGATACGCAGTATTTT.

About this clone itself: Other DNA sequences in this sample translate to the same CDR3. This chain links TRBV10-3 with TRBJ1-1; D call uncertain. Germline V gene sequence: CDR1 ENHRY, CDR2 SYGVKD. V was cut by 8 bases and J by 2 bases, with 6 bases left in between. The CDR3 is made up of 11 amino acids. The CDR3 DNA follows: TGTGCCATCCGGGAAAACACTGAAGCTTTCTTT. It is translated as CAIRENTEAFF.

J is TRBJ2-1 and V is TRBV27; D is possibly TRBD1 or TRBD2 (5 bases each). The V gene's germline CDR1 is MNHEY and CDR2 SMNVEV (reference sequence). Trimming cost V 4 bases and J 0 bases, with 16 bases left between them. The CDR3 is 17 residues long. The CDR3 DNA is TGTGCCAGCAGTTCCTTCCGGGACGCATACTCCTACAATGAGCAGTTCTTC. It encodes CASSSFRDAYSYNEQFF.

This clone has only a few counts. This sequence joins TRBV29-1 and TRBJ1-2; D possibly corresponds to TRBD1 (5 bases). The germline gives CDR1 SQVTM, CDR2 ANQGSEA. The CDR3 spans 12 residues. The ends were cut back, 3 bases at V and 5 bases at J, with 10 bases in the middle. CDR3 sequence: CSVDRGVYGYTF. CDR3 nucleotides: TGCAGCGTTGATAGGGGAGTATATGGCTACACCTTC.

This chain joins TRBV4-3 and TRBJ1-1; TRBD1 might be the D (5 bases). Germline V gives CDR1 LGHNA, CDR2 YSLEER. This CDR3 has 14 amino acids. V lost 1 base and J lost 8, with 14 bases in between. The CDR3 DNA is TGCGCCAGCAGCCAAGTCGAAGGGACCGCAGAAGCTTTCTTT. Translated, it gives CASSQVEGTAEAFF.

The CDR3 bases are TGTGCCATCAGTGAGTCCCGACAGACTACCTATGGCTACACCTTC. Translating it yields CAISESRQTTYGYTF. This chain links TRBV10-3 with TRBJ1-2; D might be TRBD1 (5 bases). Germline CDR1 reads ENHRY; CDR2 reads SYGVKD. CDR3 size: 15 residues. With 0 bases removed from V and 4 bases from J, the gap between germline ends came to 12 bases.

This clone was observed a single time. The V and J genes are TRBV6-5 and TRBJ1-3; 7 positions match TRBD1. This CDR3 is built from 15 residues. Germline V CDR1 and CDR2: MNHEY, SVGAGI. The ends lost 1 base at V and 2 bases at J; junction bases unmatched: 2. The CDR3 loop is CASSYFQGAGNTIYF. CDR3 coding DNA: TGTGCCAGCAGTTACTTCCAGGGGGCTGGAAACACCATATATTTT.

The chain combines TRBV7-2 with TRBJ1-3; D perhaps matches TRBD1 (5 bases). V lost 5 bases, J lost 2 bases, and 16 bases lay in between. Germline-derived CDR1 and CDR2 are SGHTA and FQGNSA. This CDR3 is built from 16 residues. CDR3 protein: CASSPRLGGAGNTIYF. Written as DNA, the CDR3 is TGTGCCAGCAGCCCTCGACTTGGGGGGGCTGGAAACACCATATATTTT.

V and J are TRBV5-1 and TRBJ2-5; no clear D gene. Trimming took off 4 bases at V and 5 bases at J, with 12 bases between the two ends. The germline CDR1 and CDR2 sequences are SGHRS and YFSETQ. The CDR3 totals 13 residues. The CDR3: CASSGRVSETQYF. The CDR3 DNA reads as TGCGCCAGCAGCGGAAGGGTTAGCGAGACCCAGTACTTC.